This T cell receptor (beta chain) stems from a study of PD-1 blockade in classical Hodgkin lymphoma. Clones were read by immunoSEQ multiplex PCR, and TCRdb kept only the in-frame ones, dropping some. This table holds about 35,000 clones, 80% to 90% found once. Time point of the sample: newly diagnosed, previously untreated cHL patient sample. Magnetic depletion of unwanted cells isolated CD4+ T cells from thawed PBMCs. The authors compared against newly diagnosed, untreated classical Hodgkin lymphoma PBMCs. Study outcomes and limitations: Repertoire difference causes, possibly disease activity or prior therapy, remain undefined. In newly diagnosed patients, baseline TCR diversity was reportedly below that of healthy donors.

Remarks on this clone: Antigen specificity is unknown.

Germline V gene sequence: CDR1 SNHLY, CDR2 FYNNEI. V was trimmed by 6 bases and J by 6 bases, leaving 15 bases between them. The CDR3 runs to 14 residues. The sample consisted of CD4+ T cells from blood. The source is a human donor with classical Hodgkin lymphoma. V gene TRBV2 combines with J gene TRBJ1-5; tentatively, D is TRBD1 (5 bases). The CDR3 nucleotides read TGTGCCAGCAGCGGTCAAGGGGCCAGTCAGCCCCAGCATTTT. Encoded protein: CASSGQGASQPQHF. Based on the CDR3 plus reference TRBV2 and TRBJ1-5, the full variable domain is EPEVTQTPSHQVTQMGQEVILRCVPISNHLYFYWYRQILGQKVEFLVSFYNNEISEKSEIFDDQFSVERPDGSNFTLKIRSTKLEDSAMYFCASSGQGASQPQHFGDGTRLSIL.